Below, 9 T cell receptor beta chains from the same sample are listed, as sequenced in a study of blood T cell repertoires in COVID-19. Sequencing was performed with immunoSEQ multiplex PCR; in TCRdb, only in-frame clones are kept and a portion is missing. The sample yields about 250,000 clones, 80% to 90% seen once. Material for sequencing was PBMCs or T cells enriched from blood (not recorded which). The receptor set was obtained from a woman in her late teens or twenties who had recovered from COVID-19.

The chain has TRBV2 and TRBJ2-1; D uncertain. Germline V gives CDR1 SNHLY, CDR2 FYNNEI. The CDR3 consists of 13 residues. V dropped 6 bases and J dropped 5 bases, with 11 bases sitting between them. As DNA, the CDR3 is TGTGCCAGCAGACAGAAAAGGCACAATGAGCAGTTCTTC. Its translation is CASRQKRHNEQFF. The full variable domain, completed using reference TRBV2 and TRBJ2-1, is EPEVTQTPSHQVTQMGQEVILRCVPISNHLYFYWYRQILGQKVEFLVSFYNNEISEKSEIFDDQFSVERPDGSNFTLKIRSTKLEDSAMYFCASRQKRHNEQFFGPGTRLTVL.

V gene TRBV11-2 combines with J gene TRBJ2-7; 11 nucleotides line up with TRBD1. Trimming took 5 bases from V and 1 from J; bases not matched to a gene: 7. CDR3 length: 16 amino acids. The germline gives CDR1 SGHAT, CDR2 FQNNGV. CDR3 amino acids: CASSQRTGGASYEQYF. CDR3 DNA: TGTGCCAGCAGCCAACGGACAGGGGGCGCTTCCTACGAGCAGTACTTC.

The genes are TRBV5-1 and TRBJ2-7, with D uncertain. Germline CDR1 is SGHRS and CDR2 is YFSETQ. V gave up 4 bases and J gave up 6 bases, with 17 bases separating them. The length of the CDR3 is 14 residues. For the CDR3, the DNA is TGCGCCAGCAGCATATTTAATGGAGTAGGCGAGCAGTACTTC. As protein: CASSIFNGVGEQYF.

V gene TRBV29-1 combines with J gene TRBJ2-3; TRBD2 aligns across 9 bases. V gave up 5 bases and J gave up 0 bases; unmatched junction bases: 6. This CDR3 has 15 residues. Per the germline V gene, CDR1 is SQVTM and CDR2 is ANQGSEA. CDR3 sequence: CSVPSGASSTDTQYF. DNA for the CDR3: TGCAGCGTTCCTAGCGGGGCGTCTAGCACAGATACGCAGTATTTT.

The chain is built from TRBV2 and TRBJ1-2; D call uncertain. Germline CDR1 is SNHLY and CDR2 is FYNNEI. V gave up 2 bases and J gave up 2 bases, with 6 bases separating them. This CDR3 contains 13 residues. For the CDR3, the DNA is TGTGCCAGCAGTGAAACTGTAAACTATGGCTACACCTTC. Amino acids: CASSETVNYGYTF.

DNA of the CDR3: TGTGCCAGCAGCTTTCACTCTGGCTACACCTTC. This translates into CASSFHSGYTF. This rearrangement joins TRBV13 to TRBJ1-2; D not resolved. The ends were cut back, 3 bases at V and 7 bases at J, with 6 bases in the middle. The germline gives CDR1 PRHDT, CDR2 FYEKMQ (reference sequence). This CDR3 region has 11 residues.

This rearrangement joins TRBV27 to TRBJ1-1, with unresolved D. V was shortened by 6 bases and J by 4 bases, with 9 bases between the two germline ends. Per the germline V gene, CDR1 is MNHEY and CDR2 is SMNVEV (reference sequence). The CDR3 extends over 12 amino acids. The CDR3 reads CASSARGTEAFF. CDR3 bases: TGTGCCAGCAGCGCACGGGGCACTGAAGCTTTCTTT.

The chain is built from TRBV4-1 and TRBJ1-2; the D is unclear. With 0 bases removed from V and 4 bases from J, the gap between germline ends came to 15 bases. Germline values: CDR1 MGHRA, CDR2 YSYEKL. The CDR3 runs to 16 residues. The CDR3 sequence: CASSQEDGPAGYGYTF. CDR3 nucleotide sequence: TGCGCCAGCAGCCAAGAAGACGGACCGGCGGGCTATGGCTACACCTTC.

The chain carries TRBV6-5 and TRBJ1-5; 9 bases are a match to TRBD1. J gave up 1 base and V 6 bases, and 4 bases lay outside the gene matches. The CDR3 length is 15 residues. In germline, CDR1 is MNHEY, CDR2 SVGAGI. The CDR3 loop is CASSVGQGSNQPQHF. CDR3 bases: TGTGCCAGCAGCGTAGGACAGGGGAGCAATCAGCCCCAGCATTTT.